The rows below give T cell receptor beta chains drawn from one sample of a study of radiotherapy plus CTLA-4 blockade in lung cancer. Using immunoSEQ multiplex PCR, the repertoire was profiled, and TCRdb retains in-frame clones only, with some absent. The sample records 55,000 to 80,000 clones, more than 75% being singletons. The sequencing here drew on peripheral blood, taken from a patient treated with radiotherapy plus ipilimumab. Every receptor here comes from a human donor with non-small cell lung cancer that progressed on radiotherapy plus ipilimumab. The CDR3 runs from the conserved cysteine through the conserved F or W. A D gene is named only where the DNA matches it firmly. Part of the rows lack a size; the others show once, few, many or a class for expanded clones.

j_call v_call clone_size d_call cdr3_length cdr3_aa cdr3_nt
TRBJ2-7 TRBV11-2 . TRBD1 16 CASSPIDRAGSYEQYF TGTGCCAGCAGTCCTATTGACAGGGCTGGATCCTACGAGCAGTACTTC
TRBJ2-1 TRBV9 . TRBD2 16 CASSMLAGAPYNEQFF TGTGCCAGCAGCATGCTAGCGGGAGCTCCCTACAATGAGCAGTTCTTC
TRBJ2-6 TRBV7-8 medium-sized . 17 CASSTSDSSSGANVLTF TGTGCCAGCAGCACATCGGACAGCAGCTCTGGGGCCAACGTCCTGACTTTC
TRBJ2-3 TRBV10-1 . . 12 CASSESTDTQYF TGCGCCAGCAGTGAGTCGACAGATACGCAGTATTTT
TRBJ2-1 TRBV19 few . 12 CASSGGVVEQFF TGTGCCAGTAGTGGGGGAGTGGTCGAACAGTTCTTC
TRBJ2-1 TRBV6-5 . . 13 CASSYSRGTEQFF TGTGCCAGCAGTTACTCGAGGGGTACTGAGCAGTTCTTC
TRBJ1-2 TRBV28 . . 13 CASSLRPSYGYTF TGTGCCAGCAGTTTAAGGCCGAGCTATGGCTACACCTTC
TRBJ2-5 TRBV4-2 . . 17 CASSQEHSGPLQETQYF TGTGCCAGCAGCCAAGAGCATAGCGGCCCCCTACAAGAGACCCAGTACTTC
TRBJ1-5 TRBV6-5 . . 15 CASSSTATANQPQHF TGTGCCAGCAGTTCTACGGCGACAGCCAATCAGCCCCAGCATTTT
TRBJ1-2 TRBV4-1 once . 16 CASSQDRGGIFYGYTF TGCGCCAGCAGCCAAGATCGAGGTGGGATCTTCTATGGCTACACCTTC
TRBJ1-5 TRBV5-1 . . 15 CASSLAGQSNQPQHF TGCGCCAGCAGCTTGGCGGGACAAAGCAATCAGCCCCAGCATTTT
TRBJ1-2 TRBV28 once . 14 CASSLVGGGYGYTF TGTGCCAGCAGTTTAGTCGGGGGGGGCTATGGCTACACCTTC
TRBJ2-3 TRBV6-1 . TRBD2 16 CASSVSSGSSTDTQYF TGTGCCAGCAGTGTTTCTAGCGGGAGTAGCACAGATACGCAGTATTTT
TRBJ2-2 TRBV7-6 . TRBD2 16 CASSLYPSGSRGELFF TGTGCCAGCAGCTTATATCCTAGCGGGAGCCGCGGGGAGCTGTTTTTT
TRBJ2-7 TRBV21-1 . . 17 CASRQGLRRRPSYEQYF TGTGCCAGCAGGCAAGGACTTCGGCGGAGGCCCTCCTACGAGCAGTACTTC
TRBJ2-1 TRBV7-6 . TRBD2 17 CASSLGRSGRAENEQFF TGTGCCAGCAGCTTAGGCCGTAGCGGGAGGGCGGAGAATGAGCAGTTCTTC
TRBJ2-1 TRBV19 . . 15 CASSIRPSAYNEQFF TGTGCCAGTAGTATCCGCCCTAGCGCGTACAATGAGCAGTTCTTC
TRBJ2-2 TRBV6-6 . . 12 CASSSPTGELFF TGTGCCAGCAGTTCCCCCACCGGGGAGCTGTTTTTT
TRBJ1-4 TRBV7-6 . . 13 CASSLRTNEKLFF TGTGCCAGCAGCTTACGGACTAATGAAAAACTGTTTTTT
TRBJ1-5 TRBV6-5 . TRBD1 14 CASSLQGGNQPQHF TGTGCCAGCAGTTTACAGGGGGGCAATCAGCCCCAGCATTTT